This record covers a single T cell receptor beta chain. Its target is not known. The sample comes from a study of OX40 agonist ivuxolimab in advanced cancers. Regarding the study as a whole: On average, CD8+ T cells had more expanded clones than CD4+. The CD4+ and CD8+ T cells in the blood had expanded clonally by week 6 at 0.1 to 3.0 mg/kg. Among the nonresponders, some also had low normalized T-cell clonal expansion.

Produced via immunoSEQ multiplex PCR; TCRdb's table is partial and in-frame only. Counted here are some 18,000 clones, approximately 85% occurring once; the ten biggest clones make up 62%. Trimming removed 3 bases from V and 2 bases from J, with 12 bases in between. This CDR3 comprises 15 residues. Germline V lookup: CDR1 PRHDT, CDR2 FYEKMQ (reference sequence). The rearrangement uses TRBV13 and TRBJ2-3; TRBD2 is a possible D gene (6 bases). The input for sequencing was CD4+ or CD8+ T cells sorted from blood, taken in a trial of the OX40 agonist ivuxolimab. The TCR originated in an adult with an advanced solid tumor such as melanoma, head and neck, liver or kidney cancer. In DNA, the CDR3 is TGTGCCAGCAGCTTCGGATCGGGAGACACAGATACGCAGTATTTT. Its translation is CASSFGSGDTDTQYF. The full variable domain, completed using reference TRBV13 and TRBJ2-3, is AAGVIQSPRHLIKEKRETATLKCYPIPRHDTVYWYQQGPGQDPQFLISFYEKMQSDKGSIPDRFSAQQFSDYHSELNMSSLELGDSALYFCASSFGSGDTDTQYFGPGTRLTVL.